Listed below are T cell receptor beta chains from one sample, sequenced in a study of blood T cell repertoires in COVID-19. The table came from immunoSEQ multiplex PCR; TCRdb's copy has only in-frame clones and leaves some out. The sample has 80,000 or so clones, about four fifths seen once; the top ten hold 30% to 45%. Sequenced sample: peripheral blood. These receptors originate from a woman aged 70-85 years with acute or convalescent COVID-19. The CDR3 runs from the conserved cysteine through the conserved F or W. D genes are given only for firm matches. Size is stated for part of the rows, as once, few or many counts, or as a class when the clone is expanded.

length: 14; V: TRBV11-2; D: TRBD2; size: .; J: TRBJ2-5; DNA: TGTGCCAGCAGCTCGAGCGGGAGTCAGGAGACCCAGTACTTC; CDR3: CASSSSGSQETQYF
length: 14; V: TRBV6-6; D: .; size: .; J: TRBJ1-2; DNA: TGTGCCAGCAGCCCCGGCAGGGCCGGCTATGGCTACACCTTC; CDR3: CASSPGRAGYGYTF
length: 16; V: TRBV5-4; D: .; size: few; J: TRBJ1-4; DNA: TGTGCCAGCAGCTTGGGGACCGGACTATTTAATGAAAAACTGTTTTTT; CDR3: CASSLGTGLFNEKLFF
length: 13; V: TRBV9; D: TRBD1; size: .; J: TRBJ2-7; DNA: TGTGCCAGCAGCGGGGGACAGGGTAGTGAGCAGTACTTC; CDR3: CASSGGQGSEQYF
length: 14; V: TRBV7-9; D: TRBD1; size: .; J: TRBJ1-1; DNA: TGTGCCAGCAGACTGGACAGGGTGAACACTGAAGCTTTCTTT; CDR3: CASRLDRVNTEAFF
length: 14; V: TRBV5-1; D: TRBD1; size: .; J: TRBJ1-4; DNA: TGCGCCAGCAGCTTGAGCCAGGGGGATGAAAAACTGTTTTTT; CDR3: CASSLSQGDEKLFF
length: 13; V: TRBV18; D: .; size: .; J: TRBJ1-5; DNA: TGTGCCAGCTCACCAAACAGCCGTAGGCCCCAGCATTTT; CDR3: CASSPNSRRPQHF
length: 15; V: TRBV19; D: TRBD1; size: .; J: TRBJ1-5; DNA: TGTGCCAGTAAAGGACAGGCAGGTAGCAATCAGCCCCAGCATTTT; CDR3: CASKGQAGSNQPQHF
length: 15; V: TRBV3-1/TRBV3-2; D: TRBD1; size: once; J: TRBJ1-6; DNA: TGTGCCAGCAGCCAAGATCCCCGGACAGGTGGGCCCCTCCACTTT; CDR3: CASSQDPRTGGPLHF
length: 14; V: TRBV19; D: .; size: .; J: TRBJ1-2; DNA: TGTGCCAGTTCTTTCCTCGGGGGTACCTATGGCTACACCTTC; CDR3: CASSFLGGTYGYTF
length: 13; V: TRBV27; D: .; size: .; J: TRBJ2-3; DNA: TGTGCCAGCAGGGCACAGAACTTCGATACGCAGTATTTT; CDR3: CASRAQNFDTQYF
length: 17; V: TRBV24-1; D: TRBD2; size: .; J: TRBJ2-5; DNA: TGTGCCACCAGTGCCGGGGGGGGAGGACCCAACCAAGAGACCCAGTACTTC; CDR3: CATSAGGGGPNQETQYF
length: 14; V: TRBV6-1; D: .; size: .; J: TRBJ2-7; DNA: TGTGCCAGCAGTGAATTACAAGGGGCCTACGAGCAGTACTTC; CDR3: CASSELQGAYEQYF
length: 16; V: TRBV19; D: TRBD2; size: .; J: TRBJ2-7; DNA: TGTGCCAGTAGTAGGGTCGGACTAGCCGCATCCTACGAGCAGTATTTC; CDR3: CASSRVGLAASYEQYF
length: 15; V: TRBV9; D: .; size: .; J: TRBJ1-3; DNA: TGTGCCAGCAGCGTAGGGGGGGGCTCTGGAAACACCATATATTTT; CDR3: CASSVGGGSGNTIYF
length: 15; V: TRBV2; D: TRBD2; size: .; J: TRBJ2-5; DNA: TGTGCCAGCAACCAACTAGCGGGATTAATAGAGACCCAGTACTTC; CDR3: CASNQLAGLIETQYF
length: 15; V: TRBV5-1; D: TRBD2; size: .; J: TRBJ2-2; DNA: TGCGCCAGCAGAGGTGCGGGGGCGAACACCGGGGAGCTGTTTTTT; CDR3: CASRGAGANTGELFF
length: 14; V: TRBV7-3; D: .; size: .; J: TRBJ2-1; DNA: TGTGCCAGCAGCTTAACGCGGGACCATCGGGAGCAGTTCTTC; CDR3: CASSLTRDHREQFF
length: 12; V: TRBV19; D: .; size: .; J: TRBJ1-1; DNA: TGTGCCAGTAGCAAGTATCGACAGGCGGCTTTCTTT; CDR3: CASSKYRQAAFF
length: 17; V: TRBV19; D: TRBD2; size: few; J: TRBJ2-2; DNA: TGTGCCAGTAGCCTAACTAGCGGGATGGGATACACCGGGGAGCTGTTTTTT; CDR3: CASSLTSGMGYTGELFF
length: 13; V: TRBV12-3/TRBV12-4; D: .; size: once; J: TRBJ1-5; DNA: TGTGCCAGCAGTAAAGACAGCCTCGGGCCCCAGCATTTT; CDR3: CASSKDSLGPQHF
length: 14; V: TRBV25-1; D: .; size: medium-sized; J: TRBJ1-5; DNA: TGTGCCAGCAGTGATCAGGGAATGCGTCAGCCCCAGCATTTT; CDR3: CASSDQGMRQPQHF
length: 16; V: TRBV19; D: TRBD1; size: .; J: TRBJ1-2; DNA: TGTGCCAGTAGTGTACCCCGGGACAGGGGAACCTATGGCTACACCTTC; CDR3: CASSVPRDRGTYGYTF
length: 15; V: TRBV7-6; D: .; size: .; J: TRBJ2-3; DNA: TGTGCCAGCAGCCCCGGGGCGGGAAGAACAGATACGCAGTATTTT; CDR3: CASSPGAGRTDTQYF
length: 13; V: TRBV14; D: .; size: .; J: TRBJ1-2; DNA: TGTGCCAGCAGCGATTTAGGGGGCTATGGCTACACCTTC; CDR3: CASSDLGGYGYTF
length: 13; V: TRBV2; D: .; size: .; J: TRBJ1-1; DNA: TGTGCCAGCAGTGGGTCAGGGATCACTGAAGCTTTCTTT; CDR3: CASSGSGITEAFF
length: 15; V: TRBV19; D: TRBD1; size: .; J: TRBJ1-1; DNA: TGTGCCAGTAGTCATACAGGGGGTCGGAACACTGAAGCTTTCTTT; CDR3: CASSHTGGRNTEAFF
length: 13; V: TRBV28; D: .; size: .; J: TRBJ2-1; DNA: TGTGCCAGCAGTCCTCCCTCCTACAATGAGCAGTTCTTC; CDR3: CASSPPSYNEQFF
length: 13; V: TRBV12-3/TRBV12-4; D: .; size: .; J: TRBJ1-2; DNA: TGTGCCAGCACCACCCAGGTCCGCTATGGCTACACCTTC; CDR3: CASTTQVRYGYTF
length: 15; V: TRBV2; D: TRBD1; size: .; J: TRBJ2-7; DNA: TGTGCCAGCATGAGGCCGGGACAGGTAACCCTCGAGCAGTACTTC; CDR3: CASMRPGQVTLEQYF
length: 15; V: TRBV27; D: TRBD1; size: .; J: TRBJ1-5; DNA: TGTGCCAGCAGTTTATCACAGGGGGCAAATCAGCCCCAGCATTTT; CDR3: CASSLSQGANQPQHF
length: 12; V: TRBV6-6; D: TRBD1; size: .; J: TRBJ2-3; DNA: TGTGCCAGCAGTCCGGGACAGAATACGCAGTATTTT; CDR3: CASSPGQNTQYF
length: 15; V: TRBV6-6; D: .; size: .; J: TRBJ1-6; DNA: TGTGCCAGCAGTTCGACAACTCCCCAAAATTCACCCCTCCACTTT; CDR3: CASSSTTPQNSPLHF
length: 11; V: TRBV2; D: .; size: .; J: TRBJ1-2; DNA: TGTGCCAGCAGTGACAGTTATGGCTACACCTTC; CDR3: CASSDSYGYTF
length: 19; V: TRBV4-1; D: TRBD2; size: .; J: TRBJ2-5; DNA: TGCGCCAGCAGCCAAGAAACGAATCAGGGCGGGAGGGCCGGAGAGACCCAGTACTTC; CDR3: CASSQETNQGGRAGETQYF
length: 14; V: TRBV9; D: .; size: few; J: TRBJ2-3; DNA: TGTGCCAGCAGCGCGGGAGGGGGCCCAGATACGCAGTATTTT; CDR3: CASSAGGGPDTQYF
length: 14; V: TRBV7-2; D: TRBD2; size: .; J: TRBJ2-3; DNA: TGTGCCAGCAGCTTCGCGGGAGGCACAGATACGCAGTATTTT; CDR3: CASSFAGGTDTQYF
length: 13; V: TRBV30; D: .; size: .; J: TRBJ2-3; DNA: TGTGCCTGGAGTGTGGGGCTCCTCGATACGCAGTATTTT; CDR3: CAWSVGLLDTQYF
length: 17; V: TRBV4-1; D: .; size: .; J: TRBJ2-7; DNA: TGCGCCAGCAGCCTGCTCAGGGGCGTAGGGAATTACTACGAGCAGTACTTC; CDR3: CASSLLRGVGNYYEQYF
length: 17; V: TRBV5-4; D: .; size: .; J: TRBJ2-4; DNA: TGTGCCAGCAGCTTAAGAGGGCAGCTGATAGCCAAAAACATTCAGTACTTC; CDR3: CASSLRGQLIAKNIQYF
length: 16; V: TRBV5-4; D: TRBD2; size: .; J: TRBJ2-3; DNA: TGTGCCAGCAGCTTGAGACTAGCGGAGGACACAGATACGCAGTATTTT; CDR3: CASSLRLAEDTDTQYF
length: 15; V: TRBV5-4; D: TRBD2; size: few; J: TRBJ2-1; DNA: TGTGCCAGCAGCTTCGGACTAGCGGGAGAGGGTGAGCAGTTCTTC; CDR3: CASSFGLAGEGEQFF
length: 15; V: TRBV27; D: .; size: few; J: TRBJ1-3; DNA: TGTGCCAGCAAAGCCCGACTGCATTCTGGAAACACCATATATTTT; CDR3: CASKARLHSGNTIYF
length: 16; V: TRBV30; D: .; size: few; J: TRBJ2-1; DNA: TGTGCCTGGAGTCTAAAGCGGCTGAGCTCCTACAATGAGCAGTTCTTC; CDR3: CAWSLKRLSSYNEQFF
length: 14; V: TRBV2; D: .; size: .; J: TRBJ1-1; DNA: TGTGCCAGCACCATTCGGGAAACGGGGACTGAAGCTTTCTTT; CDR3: CASTIRETGTEAFF
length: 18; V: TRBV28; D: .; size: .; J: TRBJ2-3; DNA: TGTGCCAGCAGTACTAAAACCCGAAACAGGTTTAGCACAGATACGCAGTATTTT; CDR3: CASSTKTRNRFSTDTQYF
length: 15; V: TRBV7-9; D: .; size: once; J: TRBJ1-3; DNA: TGTGCCAGCAGCTTAGGGGGACAAGGGGGAAACACCATATATTTT; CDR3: CASSLGGQGGNTIYF
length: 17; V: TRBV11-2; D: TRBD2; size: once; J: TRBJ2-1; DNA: TGTGCCAGCAGCCGTGAAGGAGTAGCGGGCCCCGGGAATGAGCAGTTCTTC; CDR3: CASSREGVAGPGNEQFF
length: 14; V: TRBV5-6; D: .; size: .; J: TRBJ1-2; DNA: TGTGCCAGCAGCAGGCGGGACGGCCGGATCGGCTACACCTTC; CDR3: CASSRRDGRIGYTF
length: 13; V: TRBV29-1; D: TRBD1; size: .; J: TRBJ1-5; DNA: TGCAGCGTTGGTACAGGGGGCGGACAGCCCCAGCATTTT; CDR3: CSVGTGGGQPQHF
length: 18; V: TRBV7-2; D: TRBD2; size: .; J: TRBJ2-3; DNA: TGTGCCAGCAGCCACTACTCAGTAGCGGGAGGACGCACAGATACGCAGTATTTT; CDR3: CASSHYSVAGGRTDTQYF
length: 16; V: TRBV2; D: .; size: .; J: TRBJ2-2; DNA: TGTGCCAGCAGTGACGGGCGGGGCTCGAACACCGGGGAGCTGTTTTTT; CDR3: CASSDGRGSNTGELFF
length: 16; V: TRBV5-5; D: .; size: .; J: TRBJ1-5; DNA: TGTGCCAGCAGCGCCCGAGCCGACAGCTACAATCAGCCCCAGCATTTT; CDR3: CASSARADSYNQPQHF
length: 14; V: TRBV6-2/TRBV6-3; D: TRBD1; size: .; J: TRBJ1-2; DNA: TGTGCCAGCAGTTACGGTTCAGGGGGTTCGCGCTACACCTTC; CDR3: CASSYGSGGSRYTF
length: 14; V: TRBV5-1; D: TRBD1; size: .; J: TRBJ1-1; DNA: TGCGCCAGCAGCAAGGGGGACAGGGGTGCTGAAGCTTTCTTT; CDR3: CASSKGDRGAEAFF